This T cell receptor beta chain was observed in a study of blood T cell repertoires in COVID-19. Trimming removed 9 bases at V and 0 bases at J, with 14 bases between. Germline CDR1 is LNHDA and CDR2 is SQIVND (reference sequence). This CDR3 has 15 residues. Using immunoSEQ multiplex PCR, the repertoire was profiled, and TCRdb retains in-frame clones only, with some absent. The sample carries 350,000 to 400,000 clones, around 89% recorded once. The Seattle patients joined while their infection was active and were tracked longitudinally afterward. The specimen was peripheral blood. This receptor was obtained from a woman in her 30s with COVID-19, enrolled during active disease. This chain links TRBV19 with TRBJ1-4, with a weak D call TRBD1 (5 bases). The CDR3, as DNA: TGTGCCAGCAGTGCCGGGACTGCAACTAATGAAAAACTGTTTTTT. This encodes CASSAGTATNEKLFF.